This TCR beta chain was identified during a study of vaccination effects on CD4 cells after COVID-19. Findings and limits, study-wide: The vaccine-induced clones of healthy vaccinees included only 1 of 255 that cross-reacted with common cold coronaviruses. Late in the post-vaccination period, infection-induced and vaccine-induced clones underwent marked clonal contraction.

TCRdb's copy holds only in-frame clones and misses some; the assay was immunoSEQ multiplex PCR. The table has 20,000 to 25,000 clones, around 81% seen once; the top ten hold about 6%. Pools of viral peptides were used by the ViraFEST assay to expand antigen-specific CD4+ T cells ahead of sequencing. Investigators separated out CD4+ T cells once 10 days of culture had passed. Vaccine administered to participants consisted of two doses of either BNT162b2 or mRNA-1273. Peptides at 10 ug/ml and IL-2 at 10 IU/ml were added to a few million PBMC per well. Germline CDR1 and CDR2: KGHDR and SFDVKD. Trimming left V 2 bases short and J 7 bases short, with 16 bases between. CDR3 size: 16 residues. On this clone: Its antigen remains unidentified.

The input for sequencing was CD4+ T cells from PBMCs cultured with SARS-CoV-2 spike peptides, taken after COVID-19 vaccination. This clonotype was sampled from a human donor who received a COVID-19 vaccine. Some clones in this sample may be carry-over from other donors' samples. V gene TRBV24-1 combines with J gene TRBJ2-2, with TRBD2 as a possible D gene (7 bases). The DNA of the CDR3 is TGTGCCACCAGTGATTCTGGGCGGGGGCGATTCGGGGAGCTGTTTTTT. This gives the protein CATSDSGRGRFGELFF.